The sample holds a few counts of the clone carrying this T cell receptor beta chain. The data originate from a study of blood T cell repertoires in COVID-19. Study summary: Whether acute or convalescent, the COVID-19 samples came from the United States, Italy and Spain.

Assay used: immunoSEQ multiplex PCR; TCRdb lists only in-frame clones, some missing. There are under 200,000 clones in the sample; around 86% occur only once, and under 0.65% lies in the top ten. CDR1 and CDR2 from the germline V gene are SGHDT and YYEEEE. This CDR3 comprises 18 residues. With V trimmed by 4 bases and J by 0 bases, 10 bases remained unmatched. The TCR comes from a man aged 55 to 70 with COVID-19, enrolled during active disease. V and J are TRBV5-6 and TRBJ2-1; 10 bases match TRBD1. Source material: peripheral blood. The CDR3 spells CASSPRGDRGSSYNEQFF. CDR3 nucleotide sequence: TGTGCCAGCAGCCCTCGAGGGGACAGGGGTAGCTCCTACAATGAGCAGTTCTTC.